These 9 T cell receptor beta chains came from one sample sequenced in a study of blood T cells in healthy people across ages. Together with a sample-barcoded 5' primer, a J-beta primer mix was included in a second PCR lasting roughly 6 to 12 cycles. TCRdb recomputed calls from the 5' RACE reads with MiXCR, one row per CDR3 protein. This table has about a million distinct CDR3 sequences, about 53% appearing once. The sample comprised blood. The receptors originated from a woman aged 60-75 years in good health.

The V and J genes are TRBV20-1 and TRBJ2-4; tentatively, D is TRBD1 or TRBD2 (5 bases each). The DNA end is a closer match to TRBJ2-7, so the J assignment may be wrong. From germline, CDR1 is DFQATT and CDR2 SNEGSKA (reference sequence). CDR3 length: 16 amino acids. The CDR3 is CSARALAEGNSGEQYF. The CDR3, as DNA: TGCAGTGCTAGAGCGCTGGCCGAGGGGAATTCTGGCGAGCAGTACTTC.

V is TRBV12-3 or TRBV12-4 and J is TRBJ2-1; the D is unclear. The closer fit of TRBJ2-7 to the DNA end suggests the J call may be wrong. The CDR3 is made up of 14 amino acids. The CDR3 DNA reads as TGTGCCAGCAGTTTAAGTGGCTCCTACAATGAGCAGTACTTC. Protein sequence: CASSLSGSYNEQYF.

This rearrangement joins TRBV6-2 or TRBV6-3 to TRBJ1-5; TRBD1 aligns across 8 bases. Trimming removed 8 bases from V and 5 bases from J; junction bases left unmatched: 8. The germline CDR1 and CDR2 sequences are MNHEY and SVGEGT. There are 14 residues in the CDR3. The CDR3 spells CASGDRDRYQPQHF. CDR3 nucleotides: TGTGCCAGCGGCGACCGGGACAGGTATCAGCCCCAGCATTTT.

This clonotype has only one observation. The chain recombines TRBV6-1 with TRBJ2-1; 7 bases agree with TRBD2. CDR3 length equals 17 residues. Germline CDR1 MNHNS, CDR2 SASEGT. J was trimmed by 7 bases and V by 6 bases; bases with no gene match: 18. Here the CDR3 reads CASSNTWTSGVGNEQFF. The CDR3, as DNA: TGTGCCAGCAGCAATACATGGACTAGTGGGGTTGGAAATGAGCAGTTCTTC.

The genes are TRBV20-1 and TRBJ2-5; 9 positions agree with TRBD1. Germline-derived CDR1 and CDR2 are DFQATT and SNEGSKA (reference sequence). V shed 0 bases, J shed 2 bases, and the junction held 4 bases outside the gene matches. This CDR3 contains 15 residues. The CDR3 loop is CSAREAGQGQETQYF. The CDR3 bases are TGCAGTGCTAGAGAAGCGGGACAGGGACAAGAGACCCAGTACTTC.

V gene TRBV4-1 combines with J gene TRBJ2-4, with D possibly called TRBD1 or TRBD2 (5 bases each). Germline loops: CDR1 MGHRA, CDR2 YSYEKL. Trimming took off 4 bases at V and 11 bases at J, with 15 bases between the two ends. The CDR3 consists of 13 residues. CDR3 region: CASSPEGVGVQYF. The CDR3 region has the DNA TGCGCCAGCAGCCCGGAAGGGGTGGGGGTTCAGTACTTC.

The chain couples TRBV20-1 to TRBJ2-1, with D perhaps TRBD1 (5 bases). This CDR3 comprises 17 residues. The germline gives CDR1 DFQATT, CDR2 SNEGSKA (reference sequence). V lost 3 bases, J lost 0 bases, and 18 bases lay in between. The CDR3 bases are TGCAGTGCTAGGGCCCCGACAGCCTTGAGCTCCTACAATGAGCAGTTCTTC. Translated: CSARAPTALSSYNEQFF.

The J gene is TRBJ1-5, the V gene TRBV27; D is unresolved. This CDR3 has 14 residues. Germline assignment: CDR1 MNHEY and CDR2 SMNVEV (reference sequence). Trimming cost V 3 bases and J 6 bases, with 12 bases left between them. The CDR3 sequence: CASSLRDTPQPQHF. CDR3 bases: TGTGCCAGCAGTTTGAGAGACACCCCTCAGCCCCAGCATTTT.

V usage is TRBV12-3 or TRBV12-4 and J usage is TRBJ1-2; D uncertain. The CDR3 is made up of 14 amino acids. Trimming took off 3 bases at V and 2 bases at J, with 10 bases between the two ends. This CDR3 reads CASSFRRQNYGYTF. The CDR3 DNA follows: TGTGCCAGCAGTTTCCGTCGGCAGAACTATGGCTACACCTTC.